The 22 T cell receptor beta chains below all came from one sample that was sequenced in a study of cytomegalovirus exposure and HLA in healthy donors (TCRdb year 2017). The library was produced with the immunoSEQ multiplex PCR assay. In TCRdb, the immuneACCESS table is reduced to in-frame sequences with V and J assigned. These tables do not hold every clone; where another copy was compared, an unresolved V gene accounts for under half, and the others remain unexplained. The sample table shows just under 75,000 clones, and 90% to 95% are seen once. The biggest ten clones account for roughly 3.2% of the sample. Sequencing was carried out using PBMCs. The receptors originated from a woman aged 18-30 years in good health and CMV-seropositive.

The rearrangement links TRBV27 to TRBJ2-5, with D uncertain. Deletions cut 3 bases from V and 0 bases from J, with 5 bases between. The CDR3 has 13 amino acids. CDR1 MNHEY and CDR2 SMNVEV come from the germline V gene (reference sequence). The CDR3: CASSFQYQETQYF. The DNA for the CDR3 is TGTGCCAGCAGTTTTCAGTACCAAGAGACCCAGTACTTC.

A single count supports this clone. In nucleotides, the CDR3 is TGTGCCAGCTCCAACTCCCCAGGGAATCAGCCCCAGCATTTT. It specifies CASSNSPGNQPQHF. The chain combines TRBV18 with TRBJ1-5; perhaps TRBD1 as D (5 bases). V was pared by 6 bases and J by 4 bases, with 13 bases between. CDR1 and CDR2 (germline): KGHSH, LQKENI. The CDR3 covers 14 residues.

This rearrangement joins TRBV5-5 to TRBJ2-6; D gene uncertain. The CDR3 has 15 residues. V was cut by 0 bases and J by 0 bases, with 4 bases left in between. Germline V CDR1 and CDR2: SGHKS, YYEKEE (reference sequence). For the CDR3, the DNA is TGTGCCAGCAGCTTGGGTATCTCTGGGGCCAACGTCCTGACTTTC. Its protein product is CASSLGISGANVLTF.

The chain is built from TRBV7-8 and TRBJ1-2; D possibly corresponds to TRBD1 (6 bases). The V gene lost 4 bases and the J gene lost 7 bases, with 10 bases spanning the gap. The CDR3 covers 12 residues. Germline V gene sequence: CDR1 SGHVS, CDR2 FQNEAQ. CDR3 nucleotides: TGTGCCAGCAGCTCGAGCAGGGGTGGCTACACCTTC. Its translation: CASSSSRGGYTF.

The chain joins TRBV15 to TRBJ2-3; D is possibly TRBD2 (7 bases). CDR1 and CDR2 from the germline V gene are LNHNV and YYDKDF (reference sequence). The V and J ends lost 6 bases and 3 bases respectively, with 16 bases between them. The CDR3 loop spans 15 amino acids. CDR3 DNA sequence: TGTGCCACCAGTTCCCTGGGGGGGCGGACAGATACGCAGTATTTT. Its translation is CATSSLGGRTDTQYF. Full variable domain (rest looked up from reference TRBV15 and TRBJ2-3): DAMVIQNPRYQVTQFGKPVTLSCSQTLNHNVMYWYQQKSSQAPKLLFHYYDKDFNNEADTPDNFQSRRPNTSFCFLDIRSPGLGDTAMYLCATSSLGGRTDTQYFGPGTRLTVL.

The V gene is TRBV19, the J gene TRBJ2-3; 9 bases are a match to TRBD2. The CDR3 is made up of 19 amino acids. The trim removed 3 bases at V and 6 bases at J, leaving 19 bases unmatched. Germline CDR1 reads LNHDA; CDR2 reads SQIVND (reference sequence). The CDR3 spells CASSILSGGTRQRTDTQYF. In nucleotides, the CDR3 is TGTGCCAGTAGTATCTTGAGCGGGGGGACTCGCCAGAGGACCGATACGCAGTATTTT.

The rearrangement links TRBV4-1 to TRBJ2-1; the D gene is possibly TRBD2 (5 bases). Germline V gene data show CDR1 as MGHRA and CDR2 as YSYEKL. With 0 bases removed from V and 9 bases from J, the gap between germline ends came to 15 bases. CDR3 length: 15 residues. The DNA of the CDR3 is TGCGCCAGCAGCCAAGATATCACTAGTCTGGTTGAGCAGTTCTTC. Its protein product is CASSQDITSLVEQFF.

The chain employs TRBV7-2 and TRBJ1-2, with 7 bases that match TRBD1. Germline CDR1 and CDR2: SGHTA and FQGNSA. CDR3 length equals 14 residues. With 5 bases clipped from V and 6 bases from J, the junction kept 9 bases outside the gene matches. Here the CDR3 reads CASSPGGQGHGYTF. In DNA, the CDR3 is TGTGCCAGCAGCCCAGGGGGGCAAGGGCATGGCTACACCTTC. Together with reference TRBV7-2 and TRBJ1-2, the CDR3 gives the full variable domain: GAGVSQSPSNKVTEKGKDVELRCDPISGHTALYWYRQSLGQGLEFLIYFQGNSAPDKSGLPSDRFSAERTGGSVSTLTIQRTQQEDSAVYLCASSPGGQGHGYTFGSGTRLTVV.

The rearrangement uses TRBV10-3 and TRBJ2-7, with 8 bases aligning to TRBD1. Germline CDR1 reads ENHRY; CDR2 reads SYGVKD. The V gene end was trimmed by 3 bases and the J gene end by 3 bases; junction bases not matched to a gene: 7. The CDR3 is made up of 15 amino acids. The CDR3 region is CAISDWAGGFYEQYF. The CDR3 DNA reads as TGTGCCATCAGTGATTGGGCAGGGGGCTTCTACGAGCAGTACTTC.

The rearrangement links TRBV5-6 to TRBJ2-7; TRBD1 agrees at 8 bases. This CDR3 region has 15 residues. Per the germline V gene, CDR1 is SGHDT and CDR2 is YYEEEE. The V and J ends lost 4 bases and 11 bases, in that order; junction bases with no gene match: 17. In DNA form, the CDR3 reads TGTGCCAGCAGCCTGACCGGGACAGGAAAATACCAGGAGTACTTC. It is translated as CASSLTGTGKYQEYF.

The chain carries TRBV6-5 and TRBJ2-7, with 8 bases matching TRBD1. The germline V gene encodes CDR1 MNHEY and CDR2 SVGAGI. CDR3 length: 14 residues. The junction had 8 bases not matched to a gene; V was cut back by 7 bases and J by 3 bases. The CDR3 here is CASTMAGQGYEQYF. CDR3 in DNA: TGTGCCAGCACCATGGCAGGACAGGGCTACGAGCAGTACTTC.

The V call is TRBV12-5, the J call TRBJ1-1, with 7 bases fitting TRBD1. The CDR3 covers 16 residues. The trim removed 1 base at V and 0 bases at J, leaving 5 bases unmatched. CDR1 is LGHNT, CDR2 FRNRAP, per germline. This CDR3 reads CASGLEGQTMNTEAFF. The CDR3 nucleotides read TGTGCTAGTGGTTTGGAGGGACAGACTATGAACACTGAAGCTTTCTTT.

In its sample, this clone was seen once. The genes are TRBV18 and TRBJ1-1; TRBD1 agrees at 8 bases. Germline V gene data show CDR1 as KGHSH and CDR2 as LQKENI. The CDR3 length is 17 residues. Unmatched junction bases numbered 7, after V lost 1 base and J lost 0 bases. The CDR3 sequence is CASSPRQGQGVNTEAFF. The CDR3 coding sequence is TGTGCCAGCTCACCACGGCAAGGACAGGGCGTGAACACTGAAGCTTTCTTT.

This clone occurred once. The V and J genes are TRBV28 and TRBJ2-1, with D unclear. V lost 2 bases, J lost 3 bases, and 5 bases lay in between. Germline values: CDR1 MDHEN, CDR2 SYDVKM. CDR3 size: 13 residues. DNA of the CDR3: TGTGCCAGCAGTTTAGTAAACTACAATGAGCAGTTCTTC. Translating gives CASSLVNYNEQFF. Complete variable domain (other parts from reference TRBV28 and TRBJ2-1): DVKVTQSSRYLVKRTGEKVFLECVQDMDHENMFWYRQDPGLGLRLIYFSYDVKMKEKGDIPEGYSVSREKKERFSLILESASTNQTSMYLCASSLVNYNEQFFGPGTRLTVL.

The chain joins TRBV28 to TRBJ2-7; 8 positions agree with TRBD1. Germline trimming cut 5 bases from V and 2 bases from J; bases unmatched to any gene: 5. This CDR3 is built from 14 residues. Germline CDR1 MDHEN, CDR2 SYDVKM. The CDR3: CASSETGQAYEQYF. In DNA form, the CDR3 reads TGTGCCAGCAGTGAAACGGGACAGGCCTACGAGCAGTACTTC.

V gene TRBV19 combines with J gene TRBJ1-6; D is possibly TRBD1 (5 bases). CDR1 is LNHDA, CDR2 SQIVND, per germline (reference sequence). V shed 8 bases and J shed 9 bases, with 11 bases lying between them. The CDR3 loop spans 12 amino acids. The CDR3 loop reads CASGDRASPLHF. CDR3 DNA sequence: TGTGCCAGTGGTGACAGAGCTTCACCCCTCCACTTT.

The CDR3 reads CAWATGTGADEQYF. The CDR3 DNA reads TGTGCCTGGGCAACCGGGACAGGGGCCGACGAGCAGTACTTC. This chain joins TRBV30 and TRBJ2-7; TRBD1 agrees at 10 bases. The junction had 9 bases not matched to a gene; V was cut back by 5 bases and J by 5 bases. The CDR3 runs 14 residues. In germline, CDR1 is GTSNPN, CDR2 SVGIG (reference sequence).

The V and J genes are TRBV9 and TRBJ2-2; 8 bases fit TRBD2. The CDR3 has 16 residues. Germline-derived CDR1 and CDR2 are SGDLS and YYNGEE. Losses at the gene ends were 0 bases for V and 4 bases for J; bases not matched to a gene: 5. The CDR3 region has the DNA TGTGCCAGCAGCGTAGTACTAGCGGCAACCACCGGGGAGCTGTTTTTT. This sequence encodes CASSVVLAATTGELFF.

J is TRBJ1-1 and V is TRBV19; D is possibly TRBD1 (5 bases). The germline V and J ends were trimmed by 8 bases and 2 bases, with 18 bases remaining between them. This CDR3 has 15 residues. Germline-derived CDR1 and CDR2 are LNHDA and SQIVND (reference sequence). CDR3 sequence (DNA): TGTGCCAGTCGGCCGGGGGTATTTATTAACACTGAAGCTTTCTTT. Translating gives CASRPGVFINTEAFF.

The gene calls are TRBV6-5 and TRBJ1-4; 9 nucleotides agree with TRBD1. Germline V gene data show CDR1 as MNHEY and CDR2 as SVGAGI. CDR3 size: 16 residues. V lost 4 bases, J lost 5 bases, and 8 bases stayed unmatched. CDR3 sequence (DNA): TGTGCCAGCAGTTCCCATCGACAGGGGGAAAATGAAAAACTGTTTTTT. It specifies CASSSHRQGENEKLFF.

The genes are TRBV28 and TRBJ2-1, with D possibly matching TRBD2 (6 bases). Trimming removed 6 bases at V and 4 bases at J, with 19 bases between. CDR1 MDHEN and CDR2 SYDVKM come from the germline V gene. CDR3 length: 16 residues. The CDR3 DNA is TGTGCCAGCAGCCCCCTCTGGCGGGGCCTTTACAATGAGCAGTTCTTC. This gives the protein CASSPLWRGLYNEQFF.

This clone was seen a single time. The chain employs TRBV19 and TRBJ2-3; TRBD2 matches 9 bases. CDR1 and CDR2 (germline): LNHDA, SQIVND (reference sequence). V gave up 3 bases and J gave up 1 base; unmatched junction bases: 2. The CDR3 has 15 amino acids. The CDR3 nucleotides are TGTGCCAGTAGTATCCTAGCGGGACGCACAGATACGCAGTATTTT. Protein sequence: CASSILAGRTDTQYF.